The 23 T cell receptor beta chains listed next were all sequenced from one sample in a study of T cell responses to AZD1222 COVID-19 vaccine. Profiled with immunoSEQ multiplex PCR; TCRdb holds only in-frame clones, not every one. The sample includes under 95,000 clones, 85% to 90% of them seen just once. Sample: peripheral blood, taken on day 0 of AZD1222 vaccination. All receptors come from an adult in good health.

V and J are TRBV9 and TRBJ1-4, with D perhaps TRBD1 (6 bases). In germline, CDR1 is SGDLS, CDR2 YYNGEE. The CDR3 length is 15 residues. V lost 4 bases and J lost 7, with 17 bases in between. The chain's CDR3 is CASSFSPGQSEKLFF. CDR3 sequence (DNA): TGTGCCAGCAGCTTTTCCCCGGGACAAAGTGAAAAACTGTTTTTT.

The chain's CDR3 is CASSQDRDTDFYEQYF. The CDR3 nucleotides read TGCGCCAGCAGCCAAGACCGGGACACTGACTTCTACGAGCAGTACTTC. The chain couples TRBV4-3 to TRBJ2-7; perhaps TRBD1 as D (6 bases). CDR1 and CDR2 (germline): LGHNA, YSLEER. The CDR3 is 16 amino acids. Trimming stripped 0 bases from V and 3 bases from J, with 15 bases between.

The chain couples TRBV18 to TRBJ1-3, with a tentative D call TRBD1 (6 bases). Trimming pared 0 bases from V and 0 bases from J, leaving 9 bases between. CDR1 is KGHSH, CDR2 LQKENI, per germline. The length of the CDR3 is 16 residues. The CDR3 spells CASSPPGANSGNTIYF. DNA of the CDR3: TGTGCCAGCTCACCACCGGGGGCTAACTCTGGAAACACCATATATTTT.

This clone has just one count. V is TRBV5-4 and J is TRBJ2-7; 7 bases are a match to TRBD2. Germline lookup yields CDR1 SGHNT and CDR2 YYREEE (reference sequence). The CDR3 spans 15 residues. Trimming cost V 0 bases and J 3 bases; bases outside gene matches: 6. The CDR3 spells CASSLEAGQDYEQYF. The CDR3 DNA reads as TGTGCCAGCAGCTTGGAAGCGGGGCAAGACTACGAGCAGTACTTC.

The rearrangement links TRBV3-1 (or the pseudogene TRBV3-2) to TRBJ2-7; 9 nucleotides line up with TRBD1. The CDR3 has 16 residues. Looked up from germline, CDR1 is LGHDT and CDR2 is YNNKEL (reference sequence). J lost 6 bases, V lost 1 base, and 10 bases had no gene match. The CDR3 region is CASSQVPGQGLREQYF. The DNA for the CDR3 is TGTGCCAGCAGCCAAGTCCCGGGACAGGGTTTGCGCGAGCAGTACTTC.

This sequence joins TRBV7-9 and TRBJ2-3; D is undetermined. The length of the CDR3 is 13 residues. Germline V gene sequence: CDR1 SEHNR, CDR2 FQNEAQ (reference sequence). V shed 8 bases and J shed 5 bases, with 14 bases lying between them. The CDR3 region is CASRHSNLDTQYF. The CDR3 DNA reads TGTGCCAGCCGTCACAGCAACCTAGATACGCAGTATTTT.

The count of this clone is one. The chain recombines TRBV7-2 with TRBJ2-5, with 10 bases that match TRBD2. The V and J ends lost 2 bases and 7 bases, in that order; junction bases with no gene match: 10. Germline values: CDR1 SGHTA, CDR2 FQGNSA. The CDR3 has 16 residues. As DNA, the CDR3 is TGTGCCAGCAGCTTACCCCGGCTAGCGGGGGATGGGACCCAGTACTTC. It translates to CASSLPRLAGDGTQYF.

The V and J genes are TRBV6-2 or TRBV6-3 and TRBJ2-7; either TRBD1 or TRBD2 may fit D (5 bases each). Germline V gene lookup returns CDR1 MNHEY and CDR2 SVGEGT. V shed 2 bases and J shed 6 bases, with 11 bases lying between them. CDR3 length: 13 residues. CDR3 coding DNA: TGTGCCAGCAGTTACCAGGGAGAGGGCGAGCAGTACTTC. The encoded protein is CASSYQGEGEQYF.

In the case of this clone: The junction differs from germline at one of its ends, possibly a read error. The V gene is TRBV3-1 (or the pseudogene TRBV3-2), the J gene TRBJ2-1; D is ambiguous. CDR3 length: 15 amino acids. The germline CDR1 and CDR2 sequences are LGHDT and YNNKEL (reference sequence). Written as DNA, the CDR3 is TGTGCCAGCAGCACATATAATCCCTCCGACAATGAGCAGTTCTTC. It translates to CASSTYNPSDNEQFF.

J is TRBJ2-1 and V is TRBV5-1, with 12 bases fitting TRBD2. V shed 4 bases, J shed 6 bases, and the junction held 5 bases outside the gene matches. Per the germline V gene, CDR1 is SGHRS and CDR2 is YFSETQ. The CDR3 consists of 15 residues. The DNA of the CDR3 is TGCGCCAGCAGCATCGGACTAGCGGGGACCAATGAGCAGTTCTTC. This gives the protein CASSIGLAGTNEQFF.

The chain employs TRBV11-3 and TRBJ2-3; possible D gene TRBD1, 6 bases. The length of the CDR3 is 13 residues. Germline V gives CDR1 SGHNT, CDR2 YENEEA. The V gene lost 6 bases and the J gene lost 7 bases, with 14 bases spanning the gap. CDR3 sequence (DNA): TGTGCCAGCAGTCGAGGGGACACGTATACGCAGTATTTT. This gives the protein CASSRGDTYTQYF.

This chain joins TRBV2 and TRBJ1-1, with TRBD1 as a possible D gene (6 bases). The CDR3 covers 12 residues. The germline CDR1 and CDR2 sequences are SNHLY and FYNNEI. Deletions cut 11 bases from V and 4 bases from J, with 14 bases between. The CDR3 here is CAEDSRGTEAFF. DNA for the CDR3: TGTGCCGAGGACAGTCGGGGCACTGAAGCTTTCTTT.

V usage is TRBV27 and J usage is TRBJ1-5; no clear D. The CDR3 sequence is 15 residues long. Germline V CDR1 and CDR2: MNHEY, SMNVEV (reference sequence). V was cut by 5 bases and J by 0 bases, with 11 bases left in between. The CDR3 sequence: CASSARVDSNQPQHF. The CDR3 DNA reads as TGTGCCAGCAGTGCGAGAGTGGATAGCAATCAGCCCCAGCATTTT.

The chain couples TRBV5-8 to TRBJ2-7, with unresolved D. The germline V gene encodes CDR1 SGHTS and CDR2 YDEGEE. The CDR3 is 14 residues long. V dropped 3 bases and J dropped 6 bases, with 16 bases sitting between them. The CDR3 protein is CASSYRAALGEQYF. The CDR3 DNA reads TGTGCCAGCAGCTACCGGGCGGCCCTCGGCGAGCAGTACTTC.

The count of this clone is one. The J gene is TRBJ2-5, the V gene TRBV18; TRBD1 might be the D (5 bases). The V end lost 3 bases, the J end lost 1 base, and 12 bases lay between the germline ends. CDR3 length equals 15 residues. CDR1 is KGHSH and CDR2 is LQKENI in the germline V gene. CDR3 coding DNA: TGTGCCAGCTCACCTGGGGCGTTAGGCCAAGAGACCCAGTACTTC. Protein: CASSPGALGQETQYF.

The chain joins TRBV5-8 to TRBJ1-2, with 7 bases lining up with TRBD1. CDR1 and CDR2 (germline): SGHTS, YDEGEE. V dropped 0 bases and J dropped 8; count of bases not matched to a gene: 7. The CDR3 is 14 residues long. The CDR3 DNA reads as TGTGCCAGCAGCTTGGGGCTGAACAGGGGAGGCTACACCTTC. Protein: CASSLGLNRGGYTF.

V usage is TRBV3-1 (or the pseudogene TRBV3-2) and J usage is TRBJ1-1; the match to TRBD1 covers 7 bases. V was pared by 4 bases and J by 4 bases, with 12 bases of the junction left unmatched. The CDR3 totals 16 residues. CDR1 and CDR2 (germline): LGHDT, YNNKEL (reference sequence). The CDR3 nucleotides read TGTGCCAGCAGCCCACCCCACCTTCCAGGGGGCACTGAAGCTTTCTTT. Protein sequence: CASSPPHLPGGTEAFF.

In nucleotides, the CDR3 is TGTGCCACCAGCTTACGGACAGGGGGAGGGTACGAGCAGTACTTC. It yields the protein CATSLRTGGGYEQYF. V gene TRBV15 combines with J gene TRBJ2-7; 10 nucleotides line up with TRBD1. This CDR3 contains 15 residues. V gave up 5 bases and J gave up 4 bases; unmatched junction bases: 8. Germline V CDR1 and CDR2: LNHNV, YYDKDF (reference sequence).

The chain has TRBV7-2 and TRBJ1-5, with D unclear. The CDR3 spans 13 residues. CDR1 and CDR2 (germline): SGHTA, FQGNSA. V lost 5 bases and J lost 4, with 9 bases in between. The CDR3 region has the DNA TGTGCCAGCAGCGACGACCAAAATCAGCCCCAGCATTTT. Translated: CASSDDQNQPQHF.

Of note for this clone: At one boundary the junction diverges from the germline segment, which might be a read error. The chain employs TRBV5-1 and TRBJ2-5; 7 nucleotides align to TRBD1. CDR3 length equals 15 residues. The V gene's germline CDR1 is SGHRS and CDR2 YFSETQ. The CDR3 region is CASSLETGSWETQYF. The CDR3 DNA is TGCGCCAGCAGTTTGGAGACAGGGTCTTGGGAGACCCAGTACTTC.

This clone has just a few counts. The chain recombines TRBV5-4 with TRBJ1-1, with TRBD1 identical over 11 bases. Trimming took 1 base from V and 3 from J; bases not matched to a gene: 17. Germline V gene sequence: CDR1 SGHNT, CDR2 YYREEE (reference sequence). This CDR3 has 20 amino acids. For the CDR3, the DNA is TGTGCCAGCAGCTTGAGCCATGGACTATGGACAGGGGGCGCGGACACTGAAGCTTTCTTT. The encoded protein is CASSLSHGLWTGGADTEAFF.

This clone turned up a few times. The V call is TRBV9, the J call TRBJ1-1; 8 nucleotides agree with TRBD1. Germline-derived CDR1 and CDR2 are SGDLS and YYNGEE. The CDR3 runs to 16 residues. The ends lost 4 bases at V and 0 bases at J; junction bases unmatched: 8. This CDR3 is CASSPRGQGMNTEAFF. The CDR3 DNA sequence: TGTGCCAGCAGCCCACGCGGACAGGGAATGAACACTGAAGCTTTCTTT.

The chain combines TRBV19 with TRBJ1-5, with TRBD1 identical over 9 bases. Germline values: CDR1 LNHDA, CDR2 SQIVND (reference sequence). Germline trimming cut 10 bases from V and 7 bases from J; bases unmatched to any gene: 14. The CDR3 contains 15 residues. CDR3 DNA: TGTGCCACCGCTGATCGGGGACAGGGATACCAGCCCCAGCATTTT. Protein product: CATADRGQGYQPQHF.